Sequencing of this T cell receptor (beta chain) was carried out in a study of shared clonotypes between healthy human individuals. Study results and limitations: Naive CD4 clonotypes were shared across a handful of donors at 4.5% to 6.5%. Among donors, sharing of clonotypes was expected to be affected by sequencing depth. Generation probability values for non-shared clonotypes were lower than those for clonotypes shared by all four donors.

Germline assignment: CDR1 SQVTM and CDR2 ANQGSEA. The CDR3 loop spans 17 amino acids. V lost 4 bases to trimming and J lost 0 bases, with 21 bases between them. A remark on this clone: Its specificity is not known.

Investigators spread the genomic DNA of each subset evenly over several immunoSEQ plates. The table came from immunoSEQ multiplex PCR; TCRdb's copy has only in-frame clones and leaves some out. The table includes about 1.1 million clones, around three quarters detected once. The chain joins TRBV29-1 to TRBJ2-5; D might be TRBD1 or TRBD2, each matching 5 bases. The sample comprised memory CD4+ T cells from PBMCs. The subset was: CD45RA-negative fraction. The source of this sequence is a man aged 18 to 30 in good health. Some clones in this sample may be carry-over from other donors' samples. DNA for the CDR3: TGCAGCGTTGTTGGGGACCGAAGATATGTCGACCAAGAGACCCAGTACTTC. This translates into CSVVGDRRYVDQETQYF.